These 10 T cell receptor beta chains originate from one sample sequenced in a study of T cell responses to AZD1222 COVID-19 vaccine. Data came from immunoSEQ multiplex PCR; TCRdb stores just in-frame clones and leaves some out. The sample consists of 150,000 to 200,000 clones, roughly nine tenths of them appearing once. This specimen consisted of peripheral blood, obtained on day 0 of MenACWY control vaccination. The receptors shown here come from an adult in good health.

This chain links TRBV28 with TRBJ1-2, with D tentatively TRBD1 (5 bases). The length of the CDR3 is 14 residues. Germline V gene data show CDR1 as MDHEN and CDR2 as SYDVKM. V lost 2 bases, J lost 8 bases, and 15 bases lay in between. The CDR3 spells CASSLVQGPWGYTF. For the CDR3, the DNA is TGTGCCAGCAGTTTAGTCCAGGGACCGTGGGGCTACACCTTC.

CDR3 DNA sequence: TGTGCCAGCAGCTTGGTCGGGAGCTCTGGAAACACCATATATTTT. Encoded protein: CASSLVGSSGNTIYF. The J gene is TRBJ1-3, the V gene TRBV5-6; no reliable D call. This CDR3 has 15 amino acids. V lost 0 bases and J lost 0, with 7 bases in between. Germline V gene data show CDR1 as SGHDT and CDR2 as YYEEEE.

The sample holds one count of this clone. V usage is TRBV24-1 and J usage is TRBJ1-1; 8 bases map to TRBD1. V lost 6 bases and J lost 4; bases outside the gene matches: 6. CDR1 is KGHDR, CDR2 SFDVKD, per germline. The length of the CDR3 is 14 residues. The CDR3 nucleotides are TGTGCCACCAGTCGGGCAGGGGGCTCCACTGAAGCTTTCTTT. It codes for CATSRAGGSTEAFF.

The gene calls are TRBV27 and TRBJ1-1, with D possibly matching TRBD1 (5 bases). V lost 4 bases and J 5 bases, leaving 11 bases between the germline ends. CDR1 is MNHEY, CDR2 SMNVEV, per germline (reference sequence). The CDR3 runs 13 residues. CDR3 DNA sequence: TGTGCCAGCAGTTGGGGGGGGTCGACTGAAGCTTTCTTT. Translated: CASSWGGSTEAFF.

This sequence joins TRBV7-2 and TRBJ1-1; D call uncertain. The CDR3 is 12 amino acids. Trimming took 2 bases from V and 5 from J, leaving 6 bases between them. Germline CDR1 SGHTA, CDR2 FQGNSA. Here the CDR3 DNA reads TGTGCCAGCAGCTTAACCGGGACTGAAGCTTTCTTT. Protein sequence: CASSLTGTEAFF.

The chain is built from TRBV3-1 (or the pseudogene TRBV3-2) and TRBJ2-7, with TRBD2 matching 9 bases. Per the germline V gene, CDR1 is LGHDT and CDR2 is YNNKEL (reference sequence). This CDR3 spans 20 amino acids. Trimming took 4 bases from V and 6 from J; bases not matched to a gene: 25. This chain's CDR3 is CASSPGKVSSGSIELGEQYF. The CDR3 bases are TGTGCCAGCAGCCCTGGCAAAGTTAGTAGCGGGAGTATCGAGTTAGGCGAGCAGTACTTC.

The rearrangement joins TRBV5-1 to TRBJ1-2, with D tentatively TRBD1 (5 bases). Between the trimmed V and J ends, which lost 0 bases and 9 bases, there was a span of 21 bases. This CDR3 comprises 16 residues. From germline, CDR1 is SGHRS and CDR2 YFSETQ. The DNA of the CDR3 is TGCGCCAGCAGCTTGGCCGGGACGGTCCTTATGAAGAGCTACACCTTC. This codes for CASSLAGTVLMKSYTF.

V gene TRBV11-1 combines with J gene TRBJ2-3; D is ambiguous. Trimming removed 4 bases at V and 3 bases at J, with 8 bases between. The germline gives CDR1 SGHAT, CDR2 FQDESV (reference sequence). The CDR3 sequence is 13 residues long. The CDR3 DNA sequence: TGTGCCAGCAGCTCGAAGCGTACAGATACGCAGTATTTT. It encodes CASSSKRTDTQYF.

J is TRBJ1-5 and V is TRBV7-8; D perhaps matches TRBD1 (6 bases). There are 17 residues in the CDR3. CDR1 SGHVS and CDR2 FQNEAQ come from the germline V gene. V shed 5 bases and J shed 7 bases, with 24 bases lying between them. The CDR3: CASSHLTGDRFNQPQHF. In nucleotides, the CDR3 is TGTGCCAGCAGCCATTTGACGGGAGACAGGTTTAACCAGCCCCAGCATTTT.

This chain links TRBV27 with TRBJ2-2; possible D gene TRBD1, 6 bases. V gave up 7 bases and J gave up 7 bases, with 19 bases separating them. This CDR3 contains 15 residues. Germline V gene sequence: CDR1 MNHEY, CDR2 SMNVEV (reference sequence). The CDR3 nucleotides read TGTGCCAGCAAATGGACAGTCGCCTACAACGGGGAGCTGTTTTTT. It specifies CASKWTVAYNGELFF.